One sample yielded the 27 T cell receptor beta chains listed below, sequenced in a study of shared clonotypes between healthy human individuals. Only in-frame clones appear in the TCRdb table, and some are missing; sequencing was by immunoSEQ multiplex PCR. Counted here are hundreds of thousands of clones, around two thirds occurring once; the ten biggest clones make up approximately 1.6%. The sequenced sample consisted of memory CD4+ T cells sorted from blood. Subset denoted: CD45RA-negative fraction. The origin of the receptors is a woman aged 25-40 years in good health.

This chain links TRBV27 with TRBJ1-5; 9 positions match TRBD1. The length of the CDR3 is 15 residues. V was clipped by 5 bases and J by 2 bases; unmatched bases: 4. The germline V gene encodes CDR1 MNHEY and CDR2 SMNVEV (reference sequence). CDR3 region: CASSLTGGRNQPQHF. DNA for the CDR3: TGTGCCAGCAGTCTTACAGGGGGCCGCAATCAGCCCCAGCATTTT.

J is TRBJ2-1 and V is TRBV5-1, with D unclear. The germline V and J ends were trimmed by 2 bases and 4 bases, with 13 bases remaining between them. The CDR3 is 15 residues long. Germline-derived CDR1 and CDR2 are SGHRS and YFSETQ. The CDR3 bases are TGCGCCAGCAGCTTACCTGGGGTGGGTTACAATGAGCAGTTCTTC. This sequence encodes CASSLPGVGYNEQFF.

The chain has TRBV30 and TRBJ1-5; tentative D call: TRBD1 (5 bases). With 5 bases removed from V and 5 bases from J, the gap between germline ends came to 16 bases. This CDR3 comprises 14 residues. Germline V lookup: CDR1 GTSNPN, CDR2 SVGIG (reference sequence). CDR3 sequence reads: CAWGAVGVHQPQHF. The CDR3 DNA reads as TGTGCCTGGGGAGCTGTGGGGGTACATCAGCCCCAGCATTTT. The whole variable domain, filled in from reference TRBV30 and TRBJ1-5, reads SQTIHQWPATLVQPVGSPLSLECTVEGTSNPNLYWYRQAAGRGLQLLFYSVGIGQISSEVPQNLSASRPQDRQFILSSKKLLLSDSGFYLCAWGAVGVHQPQHFGDGTRLSIL.

The table lists this clone with many counts. This specimen includes other DNA sequences encoding the same CDR3. The V and J genes are TRBV6-1 and TRBJ2-3; D not resolved. This CDR3 is built from 11 residues. Germline CDR1 MNHNS, CDR2 SASEGT. Trimming cost V 1 base and J 7 bases, with 3 bases left between them. CDR3 sequence (DNA): TGTGCCAGCAGTGAAGGTTATACGCAGTATTTT. Translated, it gives CASSEGYTQYF.

Comment on this clone: A read error may account for a junction end that differs from germline. In the same sample, other DNA sequences code for this CDR3. This chain joins TRBV29-1 and TRBJ1-5; 7 bases align to TRBD1. Germline V gives CDR1 SQVTM, CDR2 ANQGSEA. The CDR3 sequence is 13 residues long. CDR3 in amino acids: CSVGRGGNQPQHF. In nucleotides, the CDR3 is TGCAGCGTTGGACGAGGGGGCAACCAGCCCCAGCATTTT.

The genes are TRBV28 and TRBJ2-1, with D perhaps TRBD2 (6 bases). The CDR3 is 16 residues long. Trimming removed 5 bases from V and 5 bases from J, with 19 bases in between. Germline CDR1 MDHEN, CDR2 SYDVKM. CDR3 sequence (DNA): TGTGCCAGCAGTCCCCCCGGGACTGTTGCGCACAATGAGCAGTTCTTC. Translating it yields CASSPPGTVAHNEQFF.

The V call is TRBV11-2, the J call TRBJ1-5, with D possibly being TRBD1 (6 bases). V lost 6 bases, J lost 2 bases, and 11 bases lay in between. This CDR3 contains 14 residues. Per the germline V gene, CDR1 is SGHAT and CDR2 is FQNNGV. CDR3 coding DNA: TGTGCCAGCAGAACAGGGAATGGCAATCAGCCCCAGCATTTT. This codes for CASRTGNGNQPQHF.

V is TRBV6-5 and J is TRBJ2-7; 9 bases are shared with TRBD1. CDR1 is MNHEY and CDR2 is SVGAGI in the germline V gene. The J segment lost 5 bases and the V segment lost 3 bases, leaving 5 bases of the junction unmatched. The CDR3 covers 14 residues. The CDR3 here is CASSYRTGADEQYF. The DNA for the CDR3 is TGTGCCAGCAGTTATAGGACAGGGGCGGACGAGCAGTACTTC.

The gene calls are TRBV6-5 and TRBJ1-1; 7 bases fit TRBD1. The germline CDR1 and CDR2 sequences are MNHEY and SVGAGI. The CDR3 has 15 residues. J gave up 6 bases and V 5 bases, and 12 bases lay outside the gene matches. CDR3 in DNA: TGTGCCAGCAGTCGGACAGGCCTGGGGGTAGCTGAAGCTTTCTTT. It is translated as CASSRTGLGVAEAFF.

V and J are TRBV15 and TRBJ1-3; no clear D gene. V was pared by 0 bases and J by 1 base, with 10 bases between. Germline values: CDR1 LNHNV, CDR2 YYDKDF (reference sequence). CDR3 length equals 16 residues. The CDR3 DNA reads TGTGCCACCAGCAGAGACTCCTCAGCGTCTGGAAACACCATATATTTT. It specifies CATSRDSSASGNTIYF.

This clone has at least ten counts. The rearrangement joins TRBV25-1 to TRBJ2-7; D call uncertain. The germline V gene has CDR1 MGHDK and CDR2 SYGVNS. The CDR3 loop spans 14 amino acids. V was cut by 4 bases and J by 2 bases, with 12 bases left in between. As DNA, the CDR3 is TGTGCCAGCAGTGTGACCGGGCCCGCCTACGAGCAGTACTTC. Its protein is CASSVTGPAYEQYF.

This clone is a singleton in its sample. The chain is built from TRBV4-1 and TRBJ2-1, with D possibly called TRBD1 or TRBD2 (5 bases each). Per the germline V gene, CDR1 is MGHRA and CDR2 is YSYEKL. Trimming stripped 0 bases from V and 1 base from J, with 16 bases between. There are 18 residues in the CDR3. The CDR3 spells CASSQDSGSLRSYNEQFF. CDR3 nucleotides: TGCGCCAGCAGCCAAGATTCAGGGAGCCTAAGGTCCTACAATGAGCAGTTCTTC.

This clone was seen at least ten times. The chain uses TRBV11-2 and TRBJ2-2, with D hard to call. The CDR3 totals 13 residues. Germline CDR1 is SGHAT and CDR2 is FQNNGV. The V gene lost 3 bases and the J gene lost 9 bases, with 11 bases spanning the gap. The chain's CDR3 is CASSLGHQRELFF. The CDR3 nucleotides read TGTGCCAGCAGCTTGGGCCATCAGCGGGAGCTGTTTTTT.

The DNA of the CDR3 is TGTGCCAGCTCACCGAATTTAGCGGGGGGGGACAATGAGCAGTTCTTC. Translating it yields CASSPNLAGGDNEQFF. This sequence joins TRBV18 and TRBJ2-1, with 11 bases identical to TRBD2. V was clipped by 3 bases and J by 5 bases; unmatched bases: 6. In germline, CDR1 is KGHSH, CDR2 LQKENI. The CDR3 is 16 amino acids.

This clone showed up just a few times. The chain recombines TRBV5-1 with TRBJ1-2; D perhaps matches TRBD1 (6 bases). This CDR3 contains 14 residues. Germline-derived CDR1 and CDR2 are SGHRS and YFSETQ. V lost 4 bases and J 7 bases, leaving 17 bases between the germline ends. The CDR3, as DNA: TGCGCCAGCAGCGGAACACAGGGTGCGACTGGCTACACCTTC. As protein: CASSGTQGATGYTF.

The chain recombines TRBV21-1 with TRBJ2-5; the table's TRBD2 call for D was not verified on the DNA. TRBV21-1 is described as a pseudogene. The CDR3 contains 14 residues. Written as DNA, the CDR3 is TGTGCCAGCAGCAAGAATCGGGAGAGAGAGACCCAGTACTTC. Protein sequence: CASSKNRERETQYF.

The chain uses TRBV7-6 and TRBJ2-1; 11 nucleotides agree with TRBD2. The trim removed 5 bases at V and 4 bases at J, leaving 7 bases unmatched. The germline V gene has CDR1 SGHVS and CDR2 FNYEAQ. The CDR3 length is 16 residues. In DNA, the CDR3 is TGTGCCAGCAGCCAGGTTGGGACTAGCGGATACAATGAGCAGTTCTTC. Its translation is CASSQVGTSGYNEQFF.

The rearrangement joins TRBV9 to TRBJ1-1; no clear D. Trimming left V 5 bases short and J 1 base short, with 6 bases between. Germline assignment: CDR1 SGDLS and CDR2 YYNGEE. The CDR3 length is 12 residues. CDR3 in DNA: TGTGCCAGCAGAAAGGGGAACACTGAAGCTTTCTTT. The encoded protein is CASRKGNTEAFF.

The V call is TRBV27, the J call TRBJ2-7; 11 bases are shared with TRBD2. Trimming removed 8 bases from V and 1 base from J; junction bases left unmatched: 10. The CDR3 totals 16 residues. CDR1 and CDR2 (germline): MNHEY, SMNVEV (reference sequence). Here the CDR3 reads CASRIIGTSGSYEQYF. The CDR3 region has the DNA TGTGCCAGCCGCATAATCGGGACTAGCGGTTCCTACGAGCAGTACTTC.

The chain joins TRBV28 to TRBJ2-3; 8 nucleotides align to TRBD2. The CDR3 runs to 16 residues. The V segment lost 3 bases and the J segment 4 bases; nucleotides outside the gene matches: 9. CDR1 MDHEN and CDR2 SYDVKM come from the germline V gene. The CDR3: CASSLYNGRAPDTQYF. CDR3 sequence (DNA): TGTGCCAGCAGTTTGTATAACGGGAGGGCCCCAGATACGCAGTATTTT.

The chain employs TRBV2 and TRBJ2-1; 7 bases line up with TRBD2. This CDR3 comprises 15 residues. CDR1 and CDR2 (germline): SNHLY, FYNNEI. Trimming removed 3 bases from V and 6 bases from J; junction bases left unmatched: 8. DNA for the CDR3: TGTGCCAGCAGTGATGGGGGGGAGCGGTTCAATGAGCAGTTCTTC. Translated: CASSDGGERFNEQFF.

CDR3: CATGTGGEKLFF. The CDR3 coding sequence is TGTGCCACCGGGACAGGGGGTGAAAAACTGTTTTTT. The V call is TRBV11-3, the J call TRBJ1-4; 11 bases match TRBD1. This CDR3 is built from 12 residues. CDR1 is SGHNT and CDR2 is YENEEA in the germline V gene. The trim removed 10 bases at V and 7 bases at J, leaving 2 bases unmatched.

This clone was counted once. This chain joins TRBV7-2 and TRBJ1-1; 9 bases map to TRBD1. The V and J ends lost 5 bases and 4 bases, in that order; junction bases with no gene match: 8. Looked up from germline, CDR1 is SGHTA and CDR2 is FQGNSA. The CDR3 covers 15 residues. The CDR3 sequence: CASSGHRGRFTEAFF. CDR3 DNA sequence: TGTGCCAGCAGCGGGCACAGGGGGCGATTCACTGAAGCTTTCTTT.

The chain is built from TRBV10-3 and TRBJ2-7; D is undetermined. Trimming cost V 0 bases and J 7 bases, with 4 bases left between them. Germline values: CDR1 ENHRY, CDR2 SYGVKD. This CDR3 is 11 amino acids long. In DNA, the CDR3 is TGTGCCATCAGTGAGTCGGGAGAGCAGTACTTC. Encoded protein: CAISESGEQYF.

The V call is TRBV11-2, the J call TRBJ2-5; D is unresolved. Per germline, CDR1 SGHAT and CDR2 FQNNGV. This CDR3 spans 13 amino acids. V was pared by 3 bases and J by 3 bases, with 8 bases between. The CDR3 nucleotides are TGTGCCAGCAGCTTTAGTGAGGAAGAGACCCAGTACTTC. Its translation is CASSFSEEETQYF.

The chain has TRBV5-6 and TRBJ2-2; TRBD2 matches 7 bases. Germline V gene lookup returns CDR1 SGHDT and CDR2 YYEEEE. CDR3 size: 17 residues. Trimming at V came to 5 bases and at J to 0 bases, leaving 10 bases not matched to a gene. For the CDR3, the DNA is TGTGCCAGCAGAGCCCGATTCAGCGGGACGAACACCGGGGAGCTGTTTTTT. Protein: CASRARFSGTNTGELFF.

This clone was detected a few times. Other DNA sequences in the same sample also yield this CDR3. This chain uses TRBV5-1 with TRBJ1-5; D is undetermined. This CDR3 is built from 14 residues. V gave up 0 bases and J gave up 3 bases, with 7 bases separating them. Per the germline V gene, CDR1 is SGHRS and CDR2 is YFSETQ. The CDR3: CASSLGVSNQPQHF. For the CDR3, the DNA is TGCGCCAGCAGCTTGGGGGTTTCCAATCAGCCCCAGCATTTT.